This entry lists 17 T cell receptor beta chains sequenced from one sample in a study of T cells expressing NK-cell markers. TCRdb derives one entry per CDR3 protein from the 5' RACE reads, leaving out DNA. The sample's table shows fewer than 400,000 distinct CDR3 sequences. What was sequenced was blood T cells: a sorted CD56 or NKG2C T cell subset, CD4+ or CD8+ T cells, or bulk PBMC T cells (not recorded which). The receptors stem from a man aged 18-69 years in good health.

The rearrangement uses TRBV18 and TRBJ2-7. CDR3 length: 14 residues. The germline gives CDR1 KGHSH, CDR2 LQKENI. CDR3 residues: CASSPPYGDYEQYF.

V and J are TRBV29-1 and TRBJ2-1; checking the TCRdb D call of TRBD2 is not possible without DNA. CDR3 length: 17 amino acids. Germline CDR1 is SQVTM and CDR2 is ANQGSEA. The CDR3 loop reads CSVVGLAGISSYNEQFF.

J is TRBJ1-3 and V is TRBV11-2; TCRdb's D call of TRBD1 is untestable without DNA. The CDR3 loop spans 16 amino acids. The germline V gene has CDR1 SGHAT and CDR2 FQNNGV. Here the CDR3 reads CASSRTQLSSGNTIYF.

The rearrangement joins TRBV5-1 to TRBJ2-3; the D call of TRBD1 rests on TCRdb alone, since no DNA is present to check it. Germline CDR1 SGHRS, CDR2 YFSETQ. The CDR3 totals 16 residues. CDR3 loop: CASSLDSGQGLYTQYF.

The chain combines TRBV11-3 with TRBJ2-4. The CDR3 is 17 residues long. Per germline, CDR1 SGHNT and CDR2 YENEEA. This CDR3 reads CASSFNPTLLAKNIQYF.

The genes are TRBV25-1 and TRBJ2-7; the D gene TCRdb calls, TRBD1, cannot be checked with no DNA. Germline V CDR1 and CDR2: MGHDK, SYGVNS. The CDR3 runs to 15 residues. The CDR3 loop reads CASSHGTGGTYEQYF.

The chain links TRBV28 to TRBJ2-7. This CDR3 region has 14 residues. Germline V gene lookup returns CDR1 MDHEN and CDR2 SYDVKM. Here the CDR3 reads CASSFWGYVNEQYF.

CDR3 region: CASSQDSVAFQPQHF. The rearrangement links TRBV3-1 to TRBJ1-5. Germline CDR1 and CDR2: LGHDT and YNNKEL (reference sequence). CDR3 length equals 15 residues. The complete variable domain, with remaining parts taken from reference TRBV3-1 and TRBJ1-5, reads DTAVSQTPKYLVTQMGNDKSIKCEQNLGHDTMYWYKQDSKKFLKIMFSYNNKELIINETVPNRFSPKSPDKAHLNLHINSLELGDSAVYFCASSQDSVAFQPQHFGDGTRLSIL.

The CDR3 protein is CASSGRGGLSYEQYF. The chain joins TRBV14 to TRBJ2-7; TCRdb returns TRBD1, unconfirmable since there is no DNA. Germline values: CDR1 SGHDN, CDR2 FVKESK. The CDR3 runs to 15 residues.

This CDR3 reads CASSVIQGIPQPQHF. The V gene is TRBV6-1, the J gene TRBJ1-5; checking the TCRdb D call of TRBD1 is not possible without DNA. The CDR3 runs 15 residues. Germline V lookup: CDR1 MNHNS, CDR2 SASEGT.

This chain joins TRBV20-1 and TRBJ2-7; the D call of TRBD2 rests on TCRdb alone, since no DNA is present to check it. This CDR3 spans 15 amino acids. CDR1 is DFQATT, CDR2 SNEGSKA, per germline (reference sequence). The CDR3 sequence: CSATLGGNRGIEQYF.

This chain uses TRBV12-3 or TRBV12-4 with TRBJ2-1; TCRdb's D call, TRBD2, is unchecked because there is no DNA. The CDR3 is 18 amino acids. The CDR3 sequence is CASSRLSGGVYSYNEQFF.

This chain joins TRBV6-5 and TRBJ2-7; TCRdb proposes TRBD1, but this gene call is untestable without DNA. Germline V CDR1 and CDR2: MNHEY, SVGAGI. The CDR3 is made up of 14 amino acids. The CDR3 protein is CASSSGDWGYVQYF.

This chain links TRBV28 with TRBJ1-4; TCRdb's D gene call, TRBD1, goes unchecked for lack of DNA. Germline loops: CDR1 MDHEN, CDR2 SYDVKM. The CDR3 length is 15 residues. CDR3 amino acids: CASTFVGTGSEKLFF.

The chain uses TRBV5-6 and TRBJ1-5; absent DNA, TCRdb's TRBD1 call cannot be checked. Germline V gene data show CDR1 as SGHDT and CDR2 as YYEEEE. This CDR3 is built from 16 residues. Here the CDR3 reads CASSLFGGASNQPQHF. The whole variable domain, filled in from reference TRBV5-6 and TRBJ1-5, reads DAGVTQSPTHLIKTRGQQVTLRCSPKSGHDTVSWYQQALGQGPQFIFQYYEEEERQRGNFPDRFSGHQFPNYSSELNVNALLLGDSALYLCASSLFGGASNQPQHFGDGTRLSIL.

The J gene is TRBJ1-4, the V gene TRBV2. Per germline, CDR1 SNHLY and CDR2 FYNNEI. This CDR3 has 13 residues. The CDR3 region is CASRDRPEEKLFF.

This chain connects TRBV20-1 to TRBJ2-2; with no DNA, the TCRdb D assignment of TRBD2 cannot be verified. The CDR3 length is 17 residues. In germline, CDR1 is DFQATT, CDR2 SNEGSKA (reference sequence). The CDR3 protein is CSARDPRTSGGTGELFF.